These T cell receptor beta chains were read from a single sample in a study of T cells in localized non-small cell lung cancer. Generated by immunoSEQ multiplex PCR, the TCRdb table keeps only in-frame clones and is missing some. The repertoire holds more than 12,000 clones, with 85% as singletons. The material was peripheral blood, obtained before any cancer treatment. These receptor sequences come from a woman between 40 and 69 years old with stage I lung adenocarcinoma. CDR3s include the opening cysteine and the closing phenylalanine or tryptophan. D genes are given only for firm matches. Not all rows give a size; the values are once, few, many and, for expanded clones, a class.

DNA	CDR3	size	D	V	J
TGTGCCAGCAGCTTGGGGGGACAGGGGGTAATGGCAGATACGCAGTATTTT	CASSLGGQGVMADTQYF	NA	TRBD1	TRBV5-4	TRBJ2-3
TGTGCCAGTAGTCTCAGGGGGCTCGACGAGCAGTACTTC	CASSLRGLDEQYF	few	TRBD1	TRBV19	TRBJ2-7
TGTGCCAGCAGCCACCGGAGGGATACGCAGTATTTT	CASSHRRDTQYF	NA	NA	TRBV7-9	TRBJ2-3
TGTGCCAGCAGCTTCGGCACTGAAGCTTTCTTT	CASSFGTEAFF	once	NA	TRBV5-4	TRBJ1-1
TGTGCCAGCAGCCAAGATCGAGGACCCAAAATACAGGGCACTGAAGCTTTCTTT	CASSQDRGPKIQGTEAFF	NA	NA	TRBV14	TRBJ1-1
TGTGCCAGCTCACCATCTCAGGGGAGCAATCAGCCCCAGCATTTT	CASSPSQGSNQPQHF	NA	NA	TRBV18	TRBJ1-5
TGTGCCAGCATGCACCGGCTCGCAAATTCACCCCTCCACTTT	CASMHRLANSPLHF	NA	NA	TRBV6-1	TRBJ1-6
TGTGCCAGTAGTCCTCACATTAGAACTGAAGCTTTCTTT	CASSPHIRTEAFF	NA	NA	TRBV19	TRBJ1-1
TGCGCCAGCAGTGAGTGGGGGGCTTACGATGAGCAGTTCTTC	CASSEWGAYDEQFF	once	NA	TRBV10-2	TRBJ2-1
TGCGCCAGCTCAGTCCAAGGGACCGGGGAGCTGTTTTTT	CASSVQGTGELFF	NA	NA	TRBV5-1	TRBJ2-2
TGTGCCACCAGCAGAGAGGCTAATGAAAAACTGTTTTTT	CATSREANEKLFF	few	NA	TRBV15	TRBJ1-4
TGTGCCAGCAGTGCTGACAGGGGGTGGGAGACCCAGTACTTC	CASSADRGWETQYF	NA	TRBD1	TRBV2	TRBJ2-5
TGTGCCAGCAGCTTAGATGGGCAGGTGATAACCCTAGCCAAAAACATTCAGTACTTC	CASSLDGQVITLAKNIQYF	NA	NA	TRBV11-2	TRBJ2-4
TGTGCCAGCAGTCCGAATCAGGGGGCAGCGTTCTTC	CASSPNQGAAFF	NA	TRBD1	TRBV28	TRBJ2-1
TGTGCCAGCTCACTCGATAGAACAAGAACCAACGAGCAGTACTTC	CASSLDRTRTNEQYF	NA	NA	TRBV18	TRBJ2-7
TGTGCCATCAGCCTTGAGAGATCCGGGACTGAAGCTTTCTTT	CAISLERSGTEAFF	NA	NA	TRBV10-3	TRBJ1-1
TGCGCCAGCAGCTTGAGTCAATACAACACCGGGGAGCTGTTTTTT	CASSLSQYNTGELFF	NA	NA	TRBV5-1	TRBJ2-2
TGTGCCAGCAGCTTGAGGGACATTCAGTACTTC	CASSLRDIQYF	NA	NA	TRBV5-8	TRBJ2-4